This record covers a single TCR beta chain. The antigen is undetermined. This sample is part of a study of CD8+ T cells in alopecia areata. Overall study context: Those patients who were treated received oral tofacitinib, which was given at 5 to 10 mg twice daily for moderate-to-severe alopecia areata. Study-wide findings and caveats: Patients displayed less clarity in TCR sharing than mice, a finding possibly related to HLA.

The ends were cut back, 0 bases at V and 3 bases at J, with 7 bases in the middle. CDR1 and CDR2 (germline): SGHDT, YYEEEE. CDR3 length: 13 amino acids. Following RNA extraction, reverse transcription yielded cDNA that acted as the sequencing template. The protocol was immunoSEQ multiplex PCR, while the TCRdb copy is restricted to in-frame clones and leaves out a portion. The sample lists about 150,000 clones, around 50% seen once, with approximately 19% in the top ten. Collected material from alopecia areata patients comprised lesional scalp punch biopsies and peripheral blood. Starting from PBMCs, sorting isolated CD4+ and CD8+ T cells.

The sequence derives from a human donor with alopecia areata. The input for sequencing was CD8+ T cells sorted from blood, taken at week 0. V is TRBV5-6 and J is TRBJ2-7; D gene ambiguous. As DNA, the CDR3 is TGTGCCAGCAGCTTGGGCAGTGGCTACGAGCAGTACTTC. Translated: CASSLGSGYEQYF.